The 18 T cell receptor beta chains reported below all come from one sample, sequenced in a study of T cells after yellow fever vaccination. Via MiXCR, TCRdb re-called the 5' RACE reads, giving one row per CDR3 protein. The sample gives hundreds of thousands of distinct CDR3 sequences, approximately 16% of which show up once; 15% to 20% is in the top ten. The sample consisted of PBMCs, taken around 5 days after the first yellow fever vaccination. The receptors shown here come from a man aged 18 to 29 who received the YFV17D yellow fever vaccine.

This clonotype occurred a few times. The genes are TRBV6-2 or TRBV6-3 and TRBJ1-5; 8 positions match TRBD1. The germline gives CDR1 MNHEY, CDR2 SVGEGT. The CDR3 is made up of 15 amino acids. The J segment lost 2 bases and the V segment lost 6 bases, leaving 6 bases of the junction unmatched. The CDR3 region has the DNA TGTGCCAGCAGCTCAGGGGGCGCGGGCAATCAGCCCCAGCATTTT. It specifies CASSSGGAGNQPQHF.

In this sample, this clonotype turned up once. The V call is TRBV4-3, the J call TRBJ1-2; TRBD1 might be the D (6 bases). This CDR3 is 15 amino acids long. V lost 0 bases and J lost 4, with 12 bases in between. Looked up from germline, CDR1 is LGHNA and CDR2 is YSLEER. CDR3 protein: CASSQDVRDTYGYTF. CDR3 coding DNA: TGCGCCAGCAGCCAAGATGTAAGGGACACCTATGGCTACACCTTC.

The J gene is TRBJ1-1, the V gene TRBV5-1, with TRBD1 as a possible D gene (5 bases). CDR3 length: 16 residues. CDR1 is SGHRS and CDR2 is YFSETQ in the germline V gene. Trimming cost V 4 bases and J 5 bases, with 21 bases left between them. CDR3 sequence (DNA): TGCGCCAGCAGCCCTTCGACAGCCCCTGCTGGGACTGAAGCTTTCTTT. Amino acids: CASSPSTAPAGTEAFF.

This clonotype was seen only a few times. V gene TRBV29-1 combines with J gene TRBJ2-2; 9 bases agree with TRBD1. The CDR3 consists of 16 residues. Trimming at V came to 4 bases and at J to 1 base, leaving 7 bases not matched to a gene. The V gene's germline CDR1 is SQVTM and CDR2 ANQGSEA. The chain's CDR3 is CSVARMGQGNTGELFF. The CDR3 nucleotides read TGCAGCGTTGCTAGAATGGGACAGGGGAACACCGGGGAGCTGTTTTTT.

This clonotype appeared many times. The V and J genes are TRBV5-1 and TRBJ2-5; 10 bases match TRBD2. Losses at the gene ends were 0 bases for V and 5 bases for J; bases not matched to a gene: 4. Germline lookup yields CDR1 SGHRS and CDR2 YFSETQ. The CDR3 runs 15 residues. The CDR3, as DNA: TGCGCCAGCAGCTTGGCCGGGACTAGCGATGAGACCCAGTACTTC. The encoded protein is CASSLAGTSDETQYF.

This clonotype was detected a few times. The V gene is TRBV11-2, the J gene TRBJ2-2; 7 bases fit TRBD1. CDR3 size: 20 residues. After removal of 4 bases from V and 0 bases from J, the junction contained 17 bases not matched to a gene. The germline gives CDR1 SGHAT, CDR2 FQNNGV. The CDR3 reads CASSSDDRYRQGTNTGELFF. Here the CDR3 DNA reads TGTGCCAGCAGCTCGGACGATCGGTATAGACAGGGAACGAACACCGGGGAGCTGTTTTTT.

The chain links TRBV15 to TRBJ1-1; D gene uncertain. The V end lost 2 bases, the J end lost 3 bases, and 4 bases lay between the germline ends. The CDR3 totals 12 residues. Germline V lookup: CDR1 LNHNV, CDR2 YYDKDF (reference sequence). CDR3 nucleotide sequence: TGTGCCACCAGCAGACAGGACACTGAAGCTTTCTTT. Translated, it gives CATSRQDTEAFF.

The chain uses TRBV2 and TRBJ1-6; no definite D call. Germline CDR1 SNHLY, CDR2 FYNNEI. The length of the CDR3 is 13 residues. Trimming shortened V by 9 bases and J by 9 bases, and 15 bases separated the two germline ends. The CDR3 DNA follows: TGTGCCAGTCTCCCCGCAAGGCGTTCACCCCTCCACTTT. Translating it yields CASLPARRSPLHF.

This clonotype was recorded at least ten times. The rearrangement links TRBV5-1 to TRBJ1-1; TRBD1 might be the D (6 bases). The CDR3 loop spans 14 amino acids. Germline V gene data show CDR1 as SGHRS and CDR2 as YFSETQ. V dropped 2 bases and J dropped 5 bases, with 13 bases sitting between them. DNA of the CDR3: TGCGCCAGCAGCTTACAGGGCTATCGGACTGAAGCTTTCTTT. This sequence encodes CASSLQGYRTEAFF. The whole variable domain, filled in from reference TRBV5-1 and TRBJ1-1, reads KAGVTQTPRYLIKTRGQQVTLSCSPISGHRSVSWYQQTPGQGLQFLFEYFSETQRNKGNFPGRFSGRQFSNSRSEMNVSTLELGDSALYLCASSLQGYRTEAFFGQGTRLTVV.

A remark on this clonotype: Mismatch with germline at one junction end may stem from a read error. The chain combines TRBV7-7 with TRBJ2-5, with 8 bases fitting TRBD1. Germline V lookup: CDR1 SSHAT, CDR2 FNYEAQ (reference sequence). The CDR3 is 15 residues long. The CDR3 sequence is CASSLYSGGGETQYF. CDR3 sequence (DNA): TGTGCTAGCAGCTTATATTCAGGGGGCGGGGAGACCCAGTACTTC.

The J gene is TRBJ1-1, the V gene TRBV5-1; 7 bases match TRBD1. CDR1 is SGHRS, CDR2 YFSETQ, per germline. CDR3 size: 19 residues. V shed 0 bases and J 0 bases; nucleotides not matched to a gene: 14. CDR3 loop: CASSLAWTGDFLMNTEAFF. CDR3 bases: TGCGCCAGCAGCTTGGCCTGGACAGGAGATTTTCTCATGAACACTGAAGCTTTCTTT.

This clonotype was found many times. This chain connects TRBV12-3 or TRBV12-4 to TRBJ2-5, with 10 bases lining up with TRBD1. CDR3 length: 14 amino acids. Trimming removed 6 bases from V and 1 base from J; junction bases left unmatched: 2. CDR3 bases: TGTGCCAGCAGCTGGGACAGGGGCCAAGAGACCCAGTACTTC. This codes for CASSWDRGQETQYF.

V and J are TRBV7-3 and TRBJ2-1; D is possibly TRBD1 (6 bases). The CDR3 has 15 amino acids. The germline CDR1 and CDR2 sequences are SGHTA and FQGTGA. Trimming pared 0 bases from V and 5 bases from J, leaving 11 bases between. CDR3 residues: CASSLTGQTDNEQFF. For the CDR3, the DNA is TGTGCCAGCAGCTTAACCGGACAGACCGACAATGAGCAGTTCTTC.

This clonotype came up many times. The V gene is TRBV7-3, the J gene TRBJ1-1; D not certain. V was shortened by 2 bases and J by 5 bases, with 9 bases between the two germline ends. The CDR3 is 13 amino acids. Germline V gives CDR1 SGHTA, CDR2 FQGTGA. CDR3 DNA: TGTGCCAGCAGCTTAGGATATGGGACTGAAGCTTTCTTT. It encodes CASSLGYGTEAFF.

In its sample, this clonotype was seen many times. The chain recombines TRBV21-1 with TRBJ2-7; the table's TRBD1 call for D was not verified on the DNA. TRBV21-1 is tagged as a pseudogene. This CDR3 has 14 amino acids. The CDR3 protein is CASSKRDSSYEQYV. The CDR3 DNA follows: TGTGCCAGCAGCAAAAGGGACAGCTCCTACGAGCAGTACGTC.

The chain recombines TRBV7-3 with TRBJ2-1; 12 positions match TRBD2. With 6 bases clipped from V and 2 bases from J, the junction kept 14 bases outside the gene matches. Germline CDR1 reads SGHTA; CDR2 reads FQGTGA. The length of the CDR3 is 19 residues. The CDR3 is CASSLEVSSGGAPYNEQFF. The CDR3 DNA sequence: TGTGCCAGCAGTCTAGAGGTATCTAGCGGGGGGGCCCCCTACAATGAGCAGTTCTTC.

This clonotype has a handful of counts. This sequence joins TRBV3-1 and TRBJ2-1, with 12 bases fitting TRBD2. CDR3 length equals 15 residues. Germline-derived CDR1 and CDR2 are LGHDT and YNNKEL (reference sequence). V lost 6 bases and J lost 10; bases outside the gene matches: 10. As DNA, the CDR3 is TGTGCCAGCAGTTGGACTAGCGGGGAGGGGGGGGAGCAGTTCTTC. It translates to CASSWTSGEGGEQFF.

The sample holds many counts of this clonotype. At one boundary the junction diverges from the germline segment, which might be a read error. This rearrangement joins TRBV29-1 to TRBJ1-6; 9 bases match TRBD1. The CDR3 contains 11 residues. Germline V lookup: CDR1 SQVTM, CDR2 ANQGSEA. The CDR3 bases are TGCAGCGCTCGACAGGGGGATTATGAAAACTTT. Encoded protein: CSARQGDYENF.